This T cell receptor (beta chain) was recovered during a study of T cell responses to AZD1222 COVID-19 vaccine. Study in general: Pooled in the analysis were second doses at about 4 or about 12 weeks.

This table comes from immunoSEQ multiplex PCR, and its TCRdb copy is limited to in-frame clones, with some not included. This sample has 130,000 or so clones, with around 94% found just once. Details on this clone: Its specificity is unknown.

Trimming took off 4 bases at V and 2 bases at J, with 15 bases between the two ends. Germline V gene lookup returns CDR1 MDHEN and CDR2 SYDVKM. This CDR3 is 15 amino acids long. Findings and caveats of the study: Only a handful of AZD1222 recipients, more than 5 in all, had baseline seropositivity. Nearly half of the spike-specific TCRs reportedly recognize variant regions that carry no mutations. Donor demographics were predominantly white British with a female majority; clonal diversity may be underestimated.

The sequencing used peripheral blood, collected on day 0 of AZD1222 vaccination. The V and J genes are TRBV28 and TRBJ2-7; possibly TRBD2 for D (5 bases). This clonotype was sampled from an adult in good health. CDR3 bases: TGTGCCAGCAGTTCCGGACTTCCCTTTGCCTACGAGCAGTACTTC. Its protein product is CASSSGLPFAYEQYF.